Sequencing of this T cell receptor (beta chain) was carried out in a study of cytomegalovirus exposure and HLA in healthy donors. On the study more broadly: From donors who were HLA-typed, an early data release held about 85 million unique TCRs.

Nominally healthy donors provided the samples, though records likely missed some immune exposures. CDR3 length: 15 amino acids. V dropped 4 bases and J dropped 1; count of bases not matched to a gene: 3. Germline V lookup: CDR1 SGHVS, CDR2 FQNEAQ. On this clone: The antigen is unknown.

PCR involved 60 Vbeta and 13 Jbeta primers. Repertoires were generated with immunoSEQ multiplex PCR, while TCRdb's copy carries only in-frame clones and drops some. The sample lists 120,000 or so clones; roughly 75% were seen once. Study findings and constraints: The study recorded 160 or so TCR beta chains that were cytomegalovirus-associated. Immune exposure information comprised only CMV serostatus.

This clonotype was sampled from a man younger than 45 in good health and CMV-seropositive. This chain uses TRBV7-8 with TRBJ2-2; 7 nucleotides line up with TRBD1. Sample: PBMCs. Here the CDR3 reads CASSSWTGNTGELFF. The DNA of the CDR3 is TGTGCCAGCAGCTCGTGGACAGGGAACACCGGGGAGCTGTTTTTT. The variable domain in full, with the rest retrieved from reference TRBV7-8 and TRBJ2-2, is GAGVSQSPRYKVAKRGQDVALRCDPISGHVSLFWYQQALGQGPEFLTYFQNEAQLDKSGLPSDRFFAERPEGSVSTLKIQRTQQEDSAVYLCASSSWTGNTGELFFGEGSRLTVL.